This T cell receptor (beta chain) emerged from a study of identical twins. Overall study results and limits: With beta out-of-frame sequences, excess sharing by twins was weaker. Cross-sectional statistical analysis, not tracking of the same donors, underpinned the conclusions. The study found excess low generation probability among twin-shared out-of-frame alpha sequences.

All donors comprised healthy Caucasians. CDR1 LNHDA and CDR2 SQIVND come from the germline V gene (reference sequence). V lost 2 bases and J lost 7, with 11 bases in between. The CDR3 sequence is 14 residues long. MiXCR, applied by TCRdb to the 5' RACE reads, yields one record per CDR3 protein. Of under 900,000 distinct CDR3 sequences in the sample, 9% to 15% were seen once. This clonotype was counted only a few times. Antigen specificity is unknown. This sample was also put to use in a study of yellow fever vaccine responses in identical twins.

The chain carries TRBV19 and TRBJ1-4; maybe TRBD1 (5 bases). The sequenced sample consisted of PBMCs. The sequence was collected from a woman in her late teens or twenties in good health. Here the CDR3 DNA reads TGTGCCAGTAGTATACGTGGGACTTTTGAAAAACTGTTTTTT. Its translation: CASSIRGTFEKLFF.